This T cell receptor beta chain came from a study of T cells in localized non-small cell lung cancer. Sequencing was performed with immunoSEQ multiplex PCR; in TCRdb, only in-frame clones are kept and a portion is missing. The top ten clones hold 13% to 15% of a sample with several thousand clones, around 25% of them seen once. From germline, CDR1 is KGHSH and CDR2 LQKENI. V lost 3 bases to trimming and J lost 5 bases; unmatched junction nucleotides: 2. This CDR3 has 14 residues. The source was normal lung tissue next to the tumor, collected before any cancer treatment. The chain carries TRBV18 and TRBJ1-5; TRBD1 matches at 9 bases. The source is a man aged 35 to 69 with stage III squamous cell lung carcinoma. In DNA form, the CDR3 reads TGTGCCAGCTCACCGACAGGGGGAGATCAGCCCCAGCATTTT. Protein product: CASSPTGGDQPQHF. Full variable domain (rest looked up from reference TRBV18 and TRBJ1-5): NAGVMQNPRHLVRRRGQEARLRCSPMKGHSHVYWYRQLPEEGLKFMVYLQKENIIDESGMPKERFSAEFPKEGPSILRIQQVVRGDSAAYFCASSPTGGDQPQHFGDGTRLSIL.